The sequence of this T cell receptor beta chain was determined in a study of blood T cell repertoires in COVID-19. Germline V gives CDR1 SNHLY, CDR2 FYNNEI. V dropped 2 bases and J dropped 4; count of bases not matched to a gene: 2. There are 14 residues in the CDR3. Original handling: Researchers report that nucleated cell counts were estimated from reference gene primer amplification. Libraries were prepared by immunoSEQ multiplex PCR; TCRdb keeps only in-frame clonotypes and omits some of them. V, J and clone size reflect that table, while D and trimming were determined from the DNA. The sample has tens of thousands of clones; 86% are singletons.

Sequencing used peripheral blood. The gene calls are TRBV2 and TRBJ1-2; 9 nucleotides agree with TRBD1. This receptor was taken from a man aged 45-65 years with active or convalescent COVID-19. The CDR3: CASSETGGLYGYTF. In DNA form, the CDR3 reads TGTGCCAGCAGTGAAACAGGGGGCCTCTATGGCTACACCTTC.